This T cell receptor (beta chain) was identified in a study of cytomegalovirus exposure and HLA in healthy donors. This clone was found a few times. V lost 6 bases and J lost 4, with 13 bases in between. The CDR3 covers 15 residues. The germline gives CDR1 SEHNR, CDR2 FQNEAQ (reference sequence). PCR used 60 Vbeta primers and 13 Jbeta primers. Clones were sequenced by immunoSEQ multiplex PCR, and TCRdb holds only the in-frame ones, with some missing. The sample includes 120,000 to 150,000 clones, approximately 79% of them seen just once. This TCR was recovered from a woman aged 40 to 50 in good health and CMV-seropositive. This chain joins TRBV7-9 and TRBJ2-6; D possibly corresponds to TRBD1 (6 bases). Sequences were obtained from PBMCs. The CDR3 region is CASRRTGSGANVLTF. As DNA, the CDR3 is TGTGCCAGCAGGCGAACAGGGTCCGGGGCCAACGTCCTGACTTTC.